This T cell receptor (beta chain) was recorded in a study of blood T cell repertoires in COVID-19. This CDR3 has 13 amino acids. Per germline, CDR1 SNHLY and CDR2 FYNNEI. Trimming stripped 7 bases from V and 0 bases from J, with 8 bases between. Method: immunoSEQ multiplex PCR; TCRdb's copy keeps in-frame clones and lacks some. The sample contains approximately 90,000 clones, approximately 83% of which appear only once. This chain joins TRBV2 and TRBJ2-3; D gene unclear. This TCR derives from a man aged 55 to 70 with acute or convalescent COVID-19. Specimen: peripheral blood. DNA for the CDR3: TGTGCCAGCACTCGGTTAAGCACAGATACGCAGTATTTT. Translated, it gives CASTRLSTDTQYF.